The present T cell receptor beta chain was sequenced within a study of identical twins. Study-wide findings and caveats: Monozygotic twins shared more out-of-frame TCR alpha than recombination models predicted. There was an excess of low generation probability in the out-of-frame alpha sequences that twins shared. Less excess twin sharing appeared in beta out-of-frame sequences.

This clonotype was seen ten or more times. Antigen specificity is unknown. V gave up 0 bases and J gave up 2 bases, with 9 bases separating them. The CDR3 is 14 residues long. Germline assignment: CDR1 SGHDT and CDR2 YYEEEE. One entry per CDR3 protein, called by TCRdb with MiXCR from the 5' RACE reads. The sample holds fewer than 550,000 distinct CDR3 sequences, roughly an eighth seen once. These data are also associated with another study on yellow fever vaccine responses in identical twins.

V gene TRBV5-6 combines with J gene TRBJ2-7; D is tentatively TRBD1 or TRBD2 (5 bases each). Sample: CD4+ T cells sorted from blood. The TCR was taken from a woman aged 18-30 years in good health. CDR3 DNA: TGTGCCAGCAGCTTGGCTGGGACCCCCTACGAGCAGTACTTC. This gives the protein CASSLAGTPYEQYF.